This T cell receptor beta chain originates from a study of shared clonotypes between healthy human individuals. The authors ran the assay at deep level. Profiled with immunoSEQ multiplex PCR; TCRdb holds only in-frame clones, not every one. The table lists around 1.9 million clones, roughly 91% of them singletons. CD45RO-negative, CCR7-positively selected cells formed the naive CD8 fraction, excluding terminally differentiated effector memory CD45RA+ cells. Per germline, CDR1 SGDLS and CDR2 YYNGEE. Trimming pared 2 bases from V and 4 bases from J, leaving 13 bases between. The CDR3 loop spans 15 amino acids.

The sequenced material came from naive CD8+ T cells from PBMCs. The rearrangement uses TRBV9 and TRBJ1-5; a possible D gene is TRBD1 (6 bases). The receptor was isolated from a young man in good health. Some clones in this sample may be carry-over from other donors' samples. The CDR3 DNA reads TGTGCCAGCAGCGTCCTACCGGGGGCAAATCAGCCCCAGCATTTT. It specifies CASSVLPGANQPQHF.